The next 12 T cell receptor beta chains were all read from a single sample in a study of regulatory T cells in long-lasting Graves disease. Stated time point: newly diagnosed GD, antithyroid drugs for less than 3 months. PBMC-derived RNA was used for the TCR library. Relying on iRepertoire HTBI primers and Arm-PCR of CDR3 regions, the team built TCR beta libraries. TCRdb analysed the multiplex PCR reads with MiXCR anew, one entry per CDR3 protein. The table has 400,000 to 650,000 distinct CDR3 sequences, around 16% seen once. Separately, the same data were catalogued under a study of T cells in Graves' hyperthyroidism and ophthalmopathy.

The material sequenced was peripheral blood mononuclear cells (PBMCs), taken at new diagnosis, from a patient treated with antithyroid drugs. The receptors shown here come from a woman in her forties or fifties with Graves disease.

This clonotype was counted ten times or more. This chain connects TRBV12-3 or TRBV12-4 to TRBJ1-6; D is ambiguous. The germline V and J ends were trimmed by 2 bases and 10 bases, with 6 bases remaining between them. The CDR3 has 12 amino acids. CDR3 amino acids: CASSLWVSPLHF. CDR3 sequence (DNA): TGTGCCAGCAGTTTATGGGTCTCACCCCTCCACTTT.

A single count supports this clonotype. The chain is built from TRBV7-9 and TRBJ2-5; D is unclear. The germline CDR1 and CDR2 sequences are SEHNR and FQNEAQ (reference sequence). With 1 base removed from V and 7 bases from J, the gap between germline ends came to 10 bases. This CDR3 has 13 amino acids. The CDR3 loop reads CASSLGTPGTQYF. CDR3 DNA sequence: TGTGCCAGCAGCTTAGGGACCCCCGGGACCCAGTACTTC.

This clonotype was counted between two and nine times. This chain joins TRBV7-2 and TRBJ1-2; 8 bases line up with TRBD1. The CDR3 runs to 14 residues. CDR1 and CDR2 (germline): SGHTA, FQGNSA. After removal of 4 bases from V and 5 bases from J, the junction contained 6 bases not matched to a gene. CDR3 coding DNA: TGTGCCAGCAGCTCAGGGGGCAGGAGGTATGGCTACACCTTC. Amino acids: CASSSGGRRYGYTF.

The table lists this clonotype with a few counts. The CDR3 nucleotides read TGTGCCAGCTCGACAGGGTGGAATTCACCCCTCCACTTT. It translates to CASSTGWNSPLHF. The V gene is TRBV7-2, the J gene TRBJ1-6; 7 bases map to TRBD1. This CDR3 has 13 amino acids. Germline V gene data show CDR1 as SGHTA and CDR2 as FQGNSA. V lost 8 bases and J lost 7; bases outside the gene matches: 5.

This clonotype appeared many times. The rearrangement uses TRBV6-8 and TRBJ1-5, with a possible D match to TRBD1 (5 bases). The germline V and J ends were trimmed by 3 bases and 1 base, with 16 bases remaining between them. The CDR3 consists of 17 residues. CDR1 MNHGY and CDR2 SAAAGT come from the germline V gene. The CDR3 here is CASSYWGGEPSNQPQHF. CDR3 DNA: TGTGCCAGCAGTTATTGGGGCGGGGAACCGAGCAATCAGCCCCAGCATTTT.

In this sample, this clonotype turned up many times. The genes are TRBV2 and TRBJ1-6; 7 bases map to TRBD1. V gave up 11 bases and J gave up 4 bases; unmatched junction bases: 14. The germline V gene has CDR1 SNHLY and CDR2 FYNNEI. The CDR3 is made up of 16 amino acids. CDR3 coding DNA: TGTGCCGTACCGGGACAGCCTCGTTATTATAATTCACCCCTCCACTTT. Translating gives CAVPGQPRYYNSPLHF.

This clonotype was seen repeatedly, ten times or more. This rearrangement joins TRBV18 to TRBJ2-5; no firm D call. V was trimmed by 6 bases and J by 2 bases, leaving 7 bases between them. The V gene's germline CDR1 is KGHSH and CDR2 LQKENI. The CDR3 contains 12 residues. The CDR3 here is CASSPMQETQYF. The DNA of the CDR3 is TGTGCCAGCTCGCCAATGCAAGAGACCCAGTACTTC.

This clonotype turned up a few times. V and J are TRBV27 and TRBJ2-3; D is unresolved. Germline V lookup: CDR1 MNHEY, CDR2 SMNVEV (reference sequence). This CDR3 spans 15 amino acids. Between the trimmed V and J ends, which lost 3 bases and 0 bases, there was a span of 10 bases. Here the CDR3 DNA reads TGTGCCAGCAGTTTCGAGCGTCCTAGCACAGATACGCAGTATTTT. Protein product: CASSFERPSTDTQYF.

This clonotype was picked up a small number of times. The chain couples TRBV12-3 or TRBV12-4 to TRBJ2-3, with D unresolved. The length of the CDR3 is 16 residues. Trimming left V 2 bases short and J 6 bases short, with 18 bases between. CDR3 amino acids: CASSLLGGRAWDTQYF. Written as DNA, the CDR3 is TGTGCCAGCAGTTTACTAGGTGGACGCGCCTGGGATACGCAGTATTTT.

The J gene is TRBJ1-3, the V gene TRBV20-1; D remains unclear. Trimming removed 1 base from V and 0 bases from J, with 10 bases in between. CDR3 length: 15 amino acids. Germline CDR1 and CDR2: DFQATT and SNEGSKA (reference sequence). In nucleotides, the CDR3 is TGCAGTGCTAGAGTACAGACCTACTCTGGAAACACCATATATTTT. Translating it yields CSARVQTYSGNTIYF.

Of note for this clonotype: A read error is possible here, since a much larger clone lies one base away. The gene calls are TRBV14 and TRBJ1-6; 7 bases are a match to TRBD1. Germline assignment: CDR1 SGHDN and CDR2 FVKESK. CDR3 length: 14 amino acids. Trimming removed 1 base from V and 7 bases from J; junction bases left unmatched: 1. The CDR3 here is CASSQVQGNSPLHF. The CDR3 DNA reads as TGTGCCAGCAGCCAAGTACAGGGGAATTCACCCCTCCACTTT.

The CDR3 sequence is CASSRTNSGANVLTF. CDR3 sequence (DNA): TGTGCCAGCAGCCGGACTAACTCTGGGGCCAACGTCCTGACTTTC. The chain employs TRBV7-9 and TRBJ2-6; tentative D call: TRBD2 (6 bases). With 5 bases removed from V and 0 bases from J, the gap between germline ends came to 8 bases. The length of the CDR3 is 15 residues. CDR1 is SEHNR and CDR2 is FQNEAQ in the germline V gene (reference sequence).